This section outlines one T cell receptor (beta chain) sequence together with its context. Antigen: not known. The data are from a study of shared clonotypes between healthy human individuals. Study details: The study enrolled a couple of women and three men aged 18 to 49.

Clones were read by immunoSEQ multiplex PCR, and TCRdb kept only the in-frame ones, dropping some. The sample has fewer than 600,000 clones; roughly four fifths are singletons. CDR1 and CDR2 (germline): SNHLY, FYNNEI. Trimming pared 11 bases from V and 5 bases from J, leaving 15 bases between. The CDR3 totals 12 residues. General study points: Donors were few, which limited the genetic and exposure-history diversity represented.

The receptor was derived from a woman between 40 and 50 years old in good health. Some clones in this sample may be carry-over from other donors' samples. Sequencing was carried out using PBMCs. This rearrangement joins TRBV2 to TRBJ2-5; possible D gene TRBD2, 7 bases. CDR3 nucleotides: TGTGCCGGAGGGGGTAGCGGGGAGACCCAGTACTTC. Protein product: CAGGGSGETQYF.